Listed here is a single TCR beta chain. What it binds is unknown. The sample is drawn from a study of T-cell memory formation after mild COVID-19. Study findings and constraints: Prior to infection, memory already included some responding clones, suggesting cross-reactive memory joined. The CD4+ clones that contracted clustered mainly within CM and EM, and the CD8+ clones concentrated in EMRA.

Each CDR3 protein is one row after TCRdb ran MiXCR on the 5' RACE reads. The sample has about 470,000 distinct CDR3 sequences; roughly 20% are singletons. This CDR3 has 15 amino acids. Trimming removed 5 bases from V and 6 bases from J, with 20 bases in between. The germline CDR1 and CDR2 sequences are SNHLY and FYNNEI. Sequenced sample: PBMCs or a T cell subset sorted from them (not recorded which). The origin of this receptor is an adult woman who had mild COVID-19 (a few samples of this study predate the infection). Cell type and time point are not known. V is TRBV2 and J is TRBJ2-7; no firm D call. This CDR3 is CASSPLWRNMFEQYF. In nucleotides, the CDR3 is TGTGCCAGCAGTCCCTTGTGGAGAAATATGTTCGAGCAGTACTTC. Full variable domain (remainder filled in from reference TRBV2 and TRBJ2-7): EPEVTQTPSHQVTQMGQEVILRCVPISNHLYFYWYRQILGQKVEFLVSFYNNEISEKSEIFDDQFSVERPDGSNFTLKIRSTKLEDSAMYFCASSPLWRNMFEQYFGPGTRLTVT.